Below are 12 T cell receptor beta chains sequenced from a single sample in a study of blood T cell repertoires in COVID-19. Using immunoSEQ multiplex PCR, the repertoire was profiled, and TCRdb retains in-frame clones only, with some absent. This table has 120,000 or so clones, about 78% appearing once. Sequencing was performed on peripheral blood. The receptors stem from a man between 65 and 80 years old with acute or convalescent COVID-19.

The chain employs TRBV4-1 and TRBJ2-1, with 12 bases lining up with TRBD2. V was pared by 4 bases and J by 8 bases, with 9 bases of the junction left unmatched. From germline, CDR1 is MGHRA and CDR2 YSYEKL. This CDR3 is built from 16 residues. Here the CDR3 reads CASSPASGGAGDEQFF. The CDR3 nucleotides read TGCGCCAGCAGCCCTGCTAGCGGGGGGGCCGGGGATGAGCAGTTCTTC.

The chain recombines TRBV2 with TRBJ1-6; TRBD1 agrees at 7 bases. V was pared by 6 bases and J by 9 bases, with 14 bases of the junction left unmatched. Germline V gives CDR1 SNHLY, CDR2 FYNNEI. This CDR3 region has 16 residues. In nucleotides, the CDR3 is TGTGCCAGCAGGGGACCTCCGGGACAGAGGATTTCACCCCTCCACTTT. Translated, it gives CASRGPPGQRISPLHF.

In nucleotides, the CDR3 is TGTGCCAGCAGTAACCTAGGGGGCACTGAAGCTTTCTTT. Encoded protein: CASSNLGGTEAFF. V usage is TRBV12-3 or TRBV12-4 and J usage is TRBJ1-1, with D possibly TRBD1 on 6 matching bases. V lost 5 bases and J lost 4, with 11 bases in between. This CDR3 region has 13 residues.

This chain uses TRBV3-1 (or the pseudogene TRBV3-2) with TRBJ2-5, with TRBD1 identical over 9 bases. The CDR3 runs to 16 residues. Germline CDR1 and CDR2: LGHDT and YNNKEL (reference sequence). The trim removed 1 base at V and 3 bases at J, leaving 6 bases unmatched. CDR3 sequence (DNA): TGTGCCAGCAGCCAAGGGTTTACAGGGGGCGAAGAGACCCAGTACTTC. Amino acid sequence: CASSQGFTGGEETQYF.

The chain links TRBV9 to TRBJ2-7; TRBD1 matches 9 bases. Germline lookup yields CDR1 SGDLS and CDR2 YYNGEE. The length of the CDR3 is 14 residues. V was clipped by 3 bases and J by 3 bases; unmatched bases: 4. This CDR3 reads CASSATGQGYEQYF. The DNA of the CDR3 is TGTGCCAGCAGCGCTACGGGACAGGGCTACGAGCAGTACTTC. Together with reference TRBV9 and TRBJ2-7, the CDR3 gives the full variable domain: DSGVTQTPKHLITATGQRVTLRCSPRSGDLSVYWYQQSLDQGLQFLIQYYNGEERAKGNILERFSAQQFPDLHSELNLSSLELGDSALYFCASSATGQGYEQYFGPGTRLTVT.

The CDR3 region has the DNA TGTGCCAGCAGTGAGCCAGCGGGGAACTCAAACATTCAGTACTTC. Its translation: CASSEPAGNSNIQYF. This chain joins TRBV2 and TRBJ2-4; 7 nucleotides match TRBD2. Germline CDR1 SNHLY, CDR2 FYNNEI. The junction had 8 bases not matched to a gene; V was cut back by 3 bases and J by 6 bases. The CDR3 has 15 residues.

V gene TRBV19 combines with J gene TRBJ1-6; 7 nucleotides line up with TRBD1. Germline V gene sequence: CDR1 LNHDA, CDR2 SQIVND (reference sequence). V shed 9 bases and J 7 bases; nucleotides not matched to a gene: 6. CDR3 length: 13 amino acids. For the CDR3, the DNA is TGTGCCAGCCGTACAGGGGTAAATTCACCCCTCCACTTT. Its translation: CASRTGVNSPLHF.

V is TRBV5-1 and J is TRBJ1-1; D unclear. Germline CDR1 SGHRS, CDR2 YFSETQ. The CDR3 has 15 residues. Trimming removed 2 bases from V and 1 base from J, with 12 bases in between. CDR3 in DNA: TGCGCCAGCAGCTTAGCGATTCCGACGAACACTGAAGCTTTCTTT. It yields the protein CASSLAIPTNTEAFF. The full variable domain, its missing parts supplied by reference TRBV5-1 and TRBJ1-1, is KAGVTQTPRYLIKTRGQQVTLSCSPISGHRSVSWYQQTPGQGLQFLFEYFSETQRNKGNFPGRFSGRQFSNSRSEMNVSTLELGDSALYLCASSLAIPTNTEAFFGQGTRLTVV.

J is TRBJ1-2 and V is TRBV11-3; 9 nucleotides agree with TRBD1. Per germline, CDR1 SGHNT and CDR2 YENEEA. CDR3 size: 12 residues. V lost 6 bases, J lost 8 bases, and 4 bases stayed unmatched. CDR3 nucleotide sequence: TGTGCCAGCAGACCGACAGGGGGAGGCTACACCTTC. Translation: CASRPTGGGYTF.

The genes are TRBV5-1 and TRBJ2-2, with 9 bases lining up with TRBD2. The CDR3 covers 14 residues. V lost 4 bases and J lost 6; bases outside the gene matches: 4. Germline CDR1 reads SGHRS; CDR2 reads YFSETQ. The CDR3 reads CASSVGGGAGELFF. The CDR3 region has the DNA TGCGCCAGCAGCGTCGGCGGGGGGGCCGGGGAGCTGTTTTTT.

This clone has a single count. The chain carries TRBV27 and TRBJ1-4; the match to TRBD1 covers 8 bases. CDR1 MNHEY and CDR2 SMNVEV come from the germline V gene (reference sequence). J was trimmed by 0 bases and V by 6 bases; bases with no gene match: 9. The CDR3 loop spans 17 amino acids. In nucleotides, the CDR3 is TGTGCCAGCAGACGGACAGGGTCTGGGGCAACTAATGAAAAACTGTTTTTT. Translated: CASRRTGSGATNEKLFF.

The V call is TRBV5-4, the J call TRBJ2-5; 7 bases line up with TRBD1. V trimming: 5 bases; J trimming: 1 base; junction bases outside the gene matches: 5. Per germline, CDR1 SGHNT and CDR2 YYREEE (reference sequence). The CDR3 spans 14 residues. The CDR3 DNA follows: TGTGCCAGCAGTTACCAGGGGGTCCAAGAGACCCAGTACTTC. Translating gives CASSYQGVQETQYF.